This T cell receptor beta chain derives from a study of T cell repertoires in cytomegalovirus infection. Study findings and constraints: Carriers of CMV and the relevant HLA type were discriminated by public TCR beta frequency. Predominance within the ex vivo response was attributable to HLA-C-restricted CMV-specific TCR beta clonotypes.

This clonotype was counted ten times or more. Antigen: not known. TCRdb passed the reads through MiXCR, listing each CDR3 protein once. The sample includes nearly 450,000 distinct CDR3 sequences, roughly 30% of them seen just once. Germline-derived CDR1 and CDR2 are SGHTA and FQGNSA. V shed 1 base and J 6 bases; nucleotides not matched to a gene: 15. CDR3 length: 19 residues. Specimen: PBMCs. The receptor comes from a human donor in good health (CMV status not recorded). Some clones in this sample may be carry-over from other donors' samples. The chain employs TRBV7-2 and TRBJ2-3; 11 bases fit TRBD1. CDR3 in amino acids: CASSLVWGTGGRGVDTQYF. As DNA, the CDR3 is TGTGCCAGCAGCTTAGTGTGGGGGACAGGGGGACGGGGCGTGGATACGCAGTATTTT.